Listed below are T cell receptor beta chains from one sample, sequenced in a study of cytomegalovirus exposure and HLA in healthy donors. Sequencing used immunoSEQ multiplex PCR; TCRdb keeps in-frame clones, though not all of them. The listing contains some 130,000 clones. The sequencing sample was made of PBMCs. These receptors were obtained from a man aged 18 to 30 in good health and CMV-seronegative. Both conserved end residues are part of each CDR3. The D gene is left open where the match is weak.

V	J	D	CDR3	DNA
TRBV2	TRBJ1-1	-	CASFGIGENTEAFF	TGTGCCAGCTTCGGGATCGGAGAAAACACTGAAGCTTTCTTT
TRBV4-3	TRBJ2-7	-	CASSQDRGTKGEYEQYF	TGCGCCAGCAGCCAAGATAGGGGAACTAAAGGGGAATACGAGCAGTACTTC
TRBV30	TRBJ2-7	-	CAWRGQYEQYF	TGTGCCTGGAGGGGACAATACGAGCAGTACTTC
TRBV15	TRBJ2-2	-	CATASTGTGELFF	TGTGCCACCGCCTCCACCGGCACCGGGGAGCTGTTTTTT
TRBV5-1	TRBJ2-5	-	CASSLAAGRQETQYF	TGCGCCAGCAGCTTGGCGGCGGGACGCCAAGAGACCCAGTACTTC
TRBV6-5	TRBJ2-2	-	CASSEGLSTGELFF	TGTGCCAGCAGTGAGGGCTTGAGCACCGGGGAGCTGTTTTTT
TRBV7-2	TRBJ2-5	TRBD1	CASSLQPGTGLGETQYF	TGTGCCAGCAGCTTACAACCCGGGACAGGGTTGGGGGAGACCCAGTACTTC
TRBV14	TRBJ1-1	TRBD1	CASSQGPGTGVGAFF	TGTGCCAGCAGCCAGGGTCCAGGGACAGGCGTTGGAGCTTTCTTT
TRBV7-3	TRBJ2-1	TRBD2	CASSSQFGGRAYNEQFF	TGTGCCAGCAGCTCCCAGTTTGGCGGGAGGGCGTACAATGAGCAGTTCTTC
TRBV7-9	TRBJ2-3	TRBD1	CASSSGTGMSTDTQYF	TGTGCCAGCAGTTCAGGGACAGGGATGAGCACAGATACGCAGTATTTT
TRBV2	TRBJ1-2	TRBD1	CASSGGRYGYTF	TGTGCCAGTTCAGGGGGCAGATACGGCTACACCTTC
TRBV7-9	TRBJ1-1	TRBD1	CASSPDRVGTEAFF	TGTGCCAGCAGCCCTGACAGGGTCGGCACTGAAGCTTTCTTT
TRBV30	TRBJ2-1	-	CAWTRTPNYNEQFF	TGTGCCTGGACTCGAACTCCCAACTACAATGAGCAGTTCTTC
TRBV5-1	TRBJ2-1	-	CASSLGSPGPGGINEQFF	TGCGCCAGCAGCTTGGGTTCTCCAGGCCCAGGGGGGATCAATGAGCAGTTCTTC
TRBV11-2	TRBJ2-5	TRBD1	CASHEDRVQETQYF	TGTGCCAGCCACGAGGACAGGGTTCAAGAGACCCAGTACTTC
TRBV4-3	TRBJ2-2	-	CASSQDLNRMNTGELFF	TGCGCCAGCAGCCAAGATTTGAACAGAATGAACACCGGGGAGCTGTTTTTT
TRBV9	TRBJ1-1	TRBD1	CASSVEGQRLNTEAFF	TGTGCCAGCAGCGTAGAGGGACAGAGATTGAACACTGAAGCTTTCTTT
TRBV29-1	TRBJ2-6	TRBD2	CSVDPSGGSGANVLTF	TGCAGCGTTGACCCTAGCGGGGGCTCTGGGGCCAACGTCCTGACTTTC
TRBV28	TRBJ1-2	-	CASSAGPLYYGYTF	TGTGCCAGCAGCGCCGGTCCCTTATATTATGGCTACACCTTC
TRBV9	TRBJ1-2	-	CASSVRPQVLSGYTF	TGTGCCAGCAGCGTTCGTCCACAGGTGCTATCCGGCTACACCTTC
TRBV9	TRBJ2-5	TRBD2	CASSAGLAGVGETQYF	TGTGCCAGCAGCGCGGGACTAGCGGGAGTTGGGGAGACCCAGTACTTC
TRBV5-8	TRBJ2-1	-	CASSLAQRQGIHEQFF	TGTGCCAGCAGCTTGGCCCAGAGGCAGGGGATCCATGAGCAGTTCTTC
TRBV5-1	TRBJ1-4	TRBD1	CASSGAGTGGEKLFF	TGCGCCAGCAGCGGAGCCGGGACAGGGGGCGAAAAACTGTTTTTT
TRBV9	TRBJ2-1	TRBD2	CASSGGLAGVTNEQFF	TGTGCCAGCAGCGGGGGGCTAGCGGGAGTGACAAATGAGCAGTTCTTC
TRBV18	TRBJ2-1	-	CASSPPSRHSSYNEQFF	TGTGCCAGCTCACCACCGTCACGTCACAGCTCCTACAATGAGCAGTTCTTC
TRBV28	TRBJ1-3	TRBD1	CASSFTQGVLSGNTIYF	TGTGCCAGCAGTTTCACCCAGGGGGTTCTATCTGGAAACACCATATATTTT
TRBV4-1	TRBJ1-3	-	CASSGPAGGAFGNTIYF	TGCGCCAGCAGCGGGCCGGCCGGGGGGGCGTTTGGAAACACCATATATTTT
TRBV19	TRBJ1-6	TRBD1	CASSDRDRANSPLHF	TGTGCCAGTAGTGACCGGGACAGGGCTAATTCACCCCTCCACTTT
TRBV9	TRBJ2-7	TRBD1	CASSVRQGANYEQYF	TGTGCCAGCAGCGTACGACAGGGGGCTAACTACGAGCAGTACTTC
TRBV7-9	TRBJ2-3	TRBD2	CASSSGTRPQYF	TGTGCCAGCAGCTCTGGGACTAGGCCGCAGTATTTT
TRBV7-2	TRBJ2-2	TRBD1	CASSLRVLDRGSTGELFF	TGTGCCAGCAGCTTGCGTGTACTGGACAGGGGATCCACCGGGGAGCTGTTTTTT
TRBV11-3	TRBJ2-7	TRBD2	CASSLSLLLAGVVGGEQYF	TGTGCCAGCAGCTTATCGCTCCTTCTGGCGGGAGTAGTGGGTGGCGAGCAGTACTTC
TRBV6-5	TRBJ2-5	-	CASSLFSSGTQYF	TGTGCCAGCAGTTTGTTTTCGAGCGGGACCCAGTACTTC
TRBV7-3	TRBJ2-7	-	CASSSTGGSSEQYF	TGTGCCAGCAGCTCGACAGGAGGAAGTAGCGAGCAGTACTTC
TRBV5-4	TRBJ2-1	TRBD1	CASSDRATTYNEQFF	TGTGCCAGCAGCGACAGGGCTACAACCTACAATGAGCAGTTCTTC
TRBV19	TRBJ2-1	TRBD1	CASSIVGGQGPQPPPNNEQFF	TGTGCCAGTAGTATAGTGGGGGGACAGGGTCCCCAGCCGCCCCCCAACAATGAGCAGTTCTTC
TRBV11-3	TRBJ1-1	-	CASSFTAEAFF	TGTGCCAGCAGCTTTACGGCTGAAGCTTTCTTT
TRBV7-8	TRBJ2-7	-	CASSSETVTEQYF	TGTGCCAGCAGTTCAGAGACAGTAACCGAGCAGTACTTC
TRBV7-6	TRBJ2-2	TRBD1	CASSSGTGAGELFF	TGTGCCAGCAGCTCCGGGACAGGGGCCGGGGAGCTGTTTTTT
TRBV28	TRBJ2-5	TRBD1	CASRRTGPREQYF	TGTGCCAGCCGTAGGACAGGGCCCAGGGAGCAGTACTTC
TRBV28	TRBJ1-5	-	CASSWGGWDSNQPQHF	TGTGCCAGCAGCTGGGGGGGCTGGGATAGCAATCAGCCCCAGCATTTT